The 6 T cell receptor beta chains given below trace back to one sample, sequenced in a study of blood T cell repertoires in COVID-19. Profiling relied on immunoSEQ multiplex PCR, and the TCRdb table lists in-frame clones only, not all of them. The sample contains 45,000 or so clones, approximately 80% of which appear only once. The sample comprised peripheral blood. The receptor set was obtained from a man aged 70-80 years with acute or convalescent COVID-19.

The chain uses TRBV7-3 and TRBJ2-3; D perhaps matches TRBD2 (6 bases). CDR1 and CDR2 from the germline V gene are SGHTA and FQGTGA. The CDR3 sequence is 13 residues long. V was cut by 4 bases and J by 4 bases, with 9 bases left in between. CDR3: CASSSGLSDTQYF. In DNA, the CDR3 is TGTGCCAGCAGCTCGGGACTTTCAGATACGCAGTATTTT. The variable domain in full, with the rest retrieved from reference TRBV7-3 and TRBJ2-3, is GAGVSQTPSNKVTEKGKYVELRCDPISGHTALYWYRQSLGQGPEFLIYFQGTGAADDSGLPNDRFFAVRPEGSVSTLKIQRTERGDSAVYLCASSSGLSDTQYFGPGTRLTVL.

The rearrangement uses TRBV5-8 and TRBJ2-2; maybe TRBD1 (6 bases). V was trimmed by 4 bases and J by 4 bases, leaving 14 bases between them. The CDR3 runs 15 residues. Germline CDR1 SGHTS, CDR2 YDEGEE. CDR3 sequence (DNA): TGTGCCAGCAGCGGCACAGGGAATCCCACCGGGGAGCTGTTTTTT. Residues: CASSGTGNPTGELFF.

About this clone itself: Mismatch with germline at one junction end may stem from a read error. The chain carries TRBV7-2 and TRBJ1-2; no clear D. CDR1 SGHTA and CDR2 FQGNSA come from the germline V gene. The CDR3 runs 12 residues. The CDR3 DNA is TGTGCCAGCAGCTTAGGTCCGGGGTCGGTCCCTTTC. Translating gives CASSLGPGSVPF.

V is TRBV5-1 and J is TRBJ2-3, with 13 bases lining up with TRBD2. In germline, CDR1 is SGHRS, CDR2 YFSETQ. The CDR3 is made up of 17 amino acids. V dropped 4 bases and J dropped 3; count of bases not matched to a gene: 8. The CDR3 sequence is CASSRTSGGAGTDTQYF. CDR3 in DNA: TGCGCCAGCAGCCGAACTAGCGGGGGGGCCGGGACAGATACGCAGTATTTT.

In nucleotides, the CDR3 is TGTGCCAGTAGTAGGACCTTAAGCGGGGGGCGGAACGAGCAGTACTTC. The encoded protein is CASSRTLSGGRNEQYF. The chain joins TRBV19 to TRBJ2-7; 9 nucleotides agree with TRBD2. After removal of 4 bases from V and 5 bases from J, the junction contained 12 bases not matched to a gene. Germline V lookup: CDR1 LNHDA, CDR2 SQIVND (reference sequence). The CDR3 loop spans 16 amino acids. The whole variable domain, remainder taken from reference TRBV19 and TRBJ2-7, is DGGITQSPKYLFRKEGQNVTLSCEQNLNHDAMYWYRQDPGQGLRLIYYSQIVNDFQKGDIAEGYSVSREKKESFPLTVTSAQKNPTAFYLCASSRTLSGGRNEQYFGPGTRLTVT.

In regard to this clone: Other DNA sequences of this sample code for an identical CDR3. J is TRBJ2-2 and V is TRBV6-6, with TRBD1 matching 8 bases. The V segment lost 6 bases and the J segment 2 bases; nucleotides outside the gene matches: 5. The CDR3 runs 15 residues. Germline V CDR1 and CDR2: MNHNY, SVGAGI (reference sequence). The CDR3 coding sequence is TGTGCCAGCAGCTCGACAGGGGCTAACACCGGGGAGCTGTTTTTT. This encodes CASSSTGANTGELFF.